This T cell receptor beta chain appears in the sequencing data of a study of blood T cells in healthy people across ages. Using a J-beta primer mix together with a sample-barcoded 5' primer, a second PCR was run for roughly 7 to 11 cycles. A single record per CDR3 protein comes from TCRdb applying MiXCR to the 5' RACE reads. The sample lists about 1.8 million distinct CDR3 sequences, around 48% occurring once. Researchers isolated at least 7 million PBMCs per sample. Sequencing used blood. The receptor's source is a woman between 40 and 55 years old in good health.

CDR3 sequence (DNA): TGCGCCAGCAGGACAGGGAGGGTCCTGGGGGATGAGCAGTACTTC. Protein sequence: CASRTGRVLGDEQYF. The V gene is TRBV5-1, the J gene TRBJ2-7; D tentatively reads TRBD1 or TRBD2 (7 bases each). The CDR3 is made up of 15 amino acids. The germline V and J ends were trimmed by 5 bases and 7 bases, with 22 bases remaining between them. Germline V gives CDR1 SGHRS, CDR2 YFSETQ. Full variable domain (missing parts from reference TRBV5-1 and TRBJ2-7): KAGVTQTPRYLIKTRGQQVTLSCSPISGHRSVSWYQQTPGQGLQFLFEYFSETQRNKGNFPGRFSGRQFSNSRSEMNVSTLELGDSALYLCASRTGRVLGDEQYFGPGTRLTVT.